The clone carrying this TCR beta chain was seen only a few times. Its antigen is currently unknown. The germline V gene encodes CDR1 DFQATT and CDR2 SNEGSKA (reference sequence). The CDR3 length is 15 residues. Trimming cost V 6 bases and J 0 bases; bases outside gene matches: 7. This sample is part of a study of T-cell reconstitution after alpha-beta-depleted transplantation in children. Study-level findings and limits: It was reported that alpha-beta T cells came from several hundred expanded graft clones (about two months after transplant). Newly made T cells mostly supplied T-cell counts and diversity one year after transplant. Several patients had high TCRbeta diversity at day 60; it came from surviving recipient T cells and thymic progenitors.

The TCRbeta library incorporated unique molecular identifiers. MiXCR was run by TCRdb on the PCR reads, yielding one entry per CDR3 protein. The data show over 100,000 distinct CDR3 sequences, with 10% seen just once and nearly 35% held by the top ten. This clonotype was obtained from a boy aged 2 to 9 with acute lymphoblastic leukemia, due to receive a stem cell transplant. Sequenced here: PBMCs, sampled before TCRalphabeta/CD19-depleted stem cell transplant. The chain uses TRBV20-1 and TRBJ2-7, with 11 nucleotides matching TRBD2. The CDR3 is CSATPTSGSSYEQYF. CDR3 DNA: TGCAGTGCCACCCCCACTAGCGGGAGCTCCTACGAGCAGTACTTC.